Below are 24 T cell receptor beta chains sequenced from a single sample in a study of blood T cells in healthy people across ages. Using a J-beta primer mix together with a sample-barcoded 5' primer, a second PCR was run for 7 to 11 cycles. TCRdb ran MiXCR on the 5' RACE reads and lists one entry per CDR3 protein. This sample yields some 1,500,000 distinct CDR3 sequences, of which about 42% are seen a single time; approximately 4.1% belongs to the top ten. The material sequenced was blood. These receptors were collected from a woman aged 18-29 years in good health.

The chain joins TRBV7-2 to TRBJ2-7, with D uncertain. Between the trimmed V and J ends, which lost 7 bases and 0 bases, there was a span of 10 bases. Germline V gene sequence: CDR1 SGHTA, CDR2 FQGNSA. The CDR3 is 13 residues long. The CDR3 nucleotides read TGTGCCAGCAACTATGAGGACTCCTACGAGCAGTACTTC. Protein: CASNYEDSYEQYF.

This clonotype was seen only a few times. The chain joins TRBV14 to TRBJ2-7, with D perhaps matching TRBD1 (6 bases). V was shortened by 1 base and J by 0 bases, with 13 bases between the two germline ends. CDR3 size: 16 residues. Germline V gives CDR1 SGHDN, CDR2 FVKESK. The DNA of the CDR3 is TGTGCCAGCAGCCAAGGGCTAATGACAGGCTCCTACGAGCAGTACTTC. Encoded protein: CASSQGLMTGSYEQYF.

The chain uses TRBV30 and TRBJ1-1, with D unresolved. The ends were cut back, 7 bases at V and 3 bases at J, with 15 bases in the middle. The CDR3 totals 13 residues. CDR1 is GTSNPN, CDR2 SVGIG, per germline (reference sequence). The CDR3 DNA reads as TGTGCCTACACGAGGGAATTGTACACTGAAGCTTTCTTT. It yields the protein CAYTRELYTEAFF. The whole variable domain, remainder taken from reference TRBV30 and TRBJ1-1, is SQTIHQWPATLVQPVGSPLSLECTVEGTSNPNLYWYRQAAGRGLQLLFYSVGIGQISSEVPQNLSASRPQDRQFILSSKKLLLSDSGFYLCAYTRELYTEAFFGQGTRLTVV.

This chain uses TRBV20-1 with TRBJ2-5; 8 nucleotides match TRBD1. The CDR3 covers 13 residues. Germline CDR1 DFQATT, CDR2 SNEGSKA (reference sequence). V shed 6 bases, J shed 5 bases, and the junction held 8 bases outside the gene matches. The CDR3 bases are TGCAGTGCAACCAGGGGGCGTCTGGAGACCCAGTACTTC. It translates to CSATRGRLETQYF.

The chain links TRBV15 to TRBJ2-5; tentatively, D is TRBD2 (6 bases). The CDR3 totals 12 residues. V was shortened by 1 base and J by 11 bases, with 11 bases between the two germline ends. Germline V gene sequence: CDR1 LNHNV, CDR2 YYDKDF (reference sequence). The CDR3 region is CATSRVRREQYF. In DNA, the CDR3 is TGTGCCACCAGCAGAGTGCGCCGGGAGCAGTACTTC.

This clonotype has more than one count but fewer than ten. The chain couples TRBV29-1 to TRBJ2-2, with TRBD1 as a possible D gene (6 bases). This CDR3 is built from 13 residues. CDR1 and CDR2 from the germline V gene are SQVTM and ANQGSEA. V gave up 4 bases and J gave up 5 bases, with 11 bases separating them. DNA of the CDR3: TGCAGCGTTGCAGGGGTAATTACCGGGGAGCTGTTTTTT. Translated: CSVAGVITGELFF.

This clonotype was detected a few times. The chain couples TRBV7-2 to TRBJ2-7; a possible D gene is TRBD1 (5 bases). CDR1 is SGHTA and CDR2 is FQGNSA in the germline V gene. V shed 1 base and J shed 4 bases, with 11 bases lying between them. There are 14 residues in the CDR3. This chain's CDR3 is CASSLVPGLYEQYF. The DNA of the CDR3 is TGTGCCAGCAGCTTAGTCCCAGGGTTGTACGAGCAGTACTTC.

The rearrangement uses TRBV27 and TRBJ1-1, with 9 bases lining up with TRBD1. In germline, CDR1 is MNHEY, CDR2 SMNVEV (reference sequence). CDR3 length equals 14 residues. After removal of 6 bases from V and 5 bases from J, the junction contained 7 bases not matched to a gene. The CDR3 bases are TGTGCCAGCAGACTACAGGGGGCAGGGACTGAAGCTTTCTTT. Amino acid sequence: CASRLQGAGTEAFF.

Concerning this clonotype: A single base separates this from a much larger clone, so it may be a read error. The rearrangement uses TRBV20-1 and TRBJ2-1; the D gene is possibly TRBD2 (5 bases). CDR3 length: 14 residues. V was shortened by 3 bases and J by 4 bases, with 13 bases between the two germline ends. Germline V CDR1 and CDR2: DFQATT, SNEGSKA (reference sequence). CDR3 sequence: CSASRLTLYNEQFF. The CDR3 nucleotides are TGCAGTGCTAGTCGACTAACGCTTTACAATGAGCAGTTCTTC.

The chain links TRBV6-5 to TRBJ2-5; the D gene could be TRBD1 or TRBD2 (5 bases each). Germline loops: CDR1 MNHEY, CDR2 SVGAGI. Between the trimmed V and J ends, which lost 4 bases and 11 bases, there was a span of 20 bases. The CDR3 runs 14 residues. Here the CDR3 DNA reads TGTGCCAGCAGTTCACAGGTATCACGAGGGGAGCAGTACTTC. This sequence encodes CASSSQVSRGEQYF.

Concerning this clonotype itself: Possible read error: a much larger clone is one base away. This chain uses TRBV28 with TRBJ2-1; no clear D. Trimming pared 10 bases from V and 0 bases from J, leaving 10 bases between. Per the germline V gene, CDR1 is MDHEN and CDR2 is SYDVKM. This CDR3 is 13 amino acids long. CDR3 bases: TGTGCCATCAGCTGGAGCTCCTACAATGAGCAGTTCTTC. Its protein product is CAISWSSYNEQFF.

The V call is TRBV4-1, the J call TRBJ2-1; a weak D match, TRBD2 (6 bases). The CDR3 runs to 16 residues. The ends were cut back, 0 bases at V and 0 bases at J, with 9 bases in the middle. Germline V lookup: CDR1 MGHRA, CDR2 YSYEKL. The DNA for the CDR3 is TGCGCCAGCAGCCAAGATCCGGGAGTCTCCTACAATGAGCAGTTCTTC. Its translation: CASSQDPGVSYNEQFF.

The chain joins TRBV7-9 to TRBJ2-3, with a weak D call TRBD1 (6 bases). Trimming stripped 9 bases from V and 5 bases from J, with 18 bases between. Per germline, CDR1 SEHNR and CDR2 FQNEAQ (reference sequence). The CDR3 contains 14 residues. CDR3 in amino acids: CASRQAPEEDTQYF. The CDR3 DNA sequence: TGTGCCAGTCGACAGGCCCCCGAGGAAGATACGCAGTATTTT.

The chain has TRBV25-1 and TRBJ2-4; D is possibly TRBD2 (7 bases). The J call is in doubt because the DNA end fits TRBJ2-7 better. Germline V gene data show CDR1 as MGHDK and CDR2 as SYGVNS. This CDR3 comprises 15 residues. The CDR3 reads CASSERGGSIYEQYF. For the CDR3, the DNA is TGTGCCAGCAGTGAGAGGGGGGGCTCCATCTACGAGCAGTACTTC.

In this sample, this clonotype turned up a few times. This chain joins TRBV7-9 and TRBJ2-7; D is unresolved. The germline CDR1 and CDR2 sequences are SEHNR and FQNEAQ (reference sequence). This CDR3 region has 15 residues. V dropped 4 bases and J dropped 4 bases, with 17 bases sitting between them. CDR3 amino acids: CASSSPGHSLYEQYF. Here the CDR3 DNA reads TGTGCCAGCAGCTCCCCCGGGCACAGCCTTTACGAGCAGTACTTC.

This clonotype has only a few counts. This chain connects TRBV20-1 to TRBJ1-5; 8 bases agree with TRBD1. From germline, CDR1 is DFQATT and CDR2 SNEGSKA (reference sequence). V lost 0 bases to trimming and J lost 4 bases; unmatched junction nucleotides: 2. The CDR3 consists of 14 residues. The chain's CDR3 is CSARDRQGNQPQHF. Written as DNA, the CDR3 is TGCAGTGCTAGAGACCGACAGGGGAATCAGCCCCAGCATTTT.

This clonotype was counted a few times. This sequence joins TRBV6-1 and TRBJ2-7; 7 nucleotides align to TRBD2. Trimming removed 11 bases from V and 0 bases from J; junction bases left unmatched: 1. The CDR3 has 11 amino acids. Per the germline V gene, CDR1 is MNHNS and CDR2 is SASEGT. The CDR3 nucleotides are TGTGCCGGCGGGAGCTCCTACGAGCAGTACTTC. Its protein product is CAGGSSYEQYF.

This clonotype has only a few counts. V usage is TRBV29-1 and J usage is TRBJ2-3, with a weak D call TRBD2 (6 bases). Per the germline V gene, CDR1 is SQVTM and CDR2 is ANQGSEA. The ends were cut back, 4 bases at V and 2 bases at J, with 10 bases in the middle. The CDR3 has 13 residues. The CDR3 spells CSVGGVHTDTQYF. The CDR3 DNA is TGCAGCGTTGGGGGGGTTCACACAGATACGCAGTATTTT.

This clonotype has only a few counts. The chain employs TRBV7-2 and TRBJ1-5; D is unresolved. The V gene's germline CDR1 is SGHTA and CDR2 FQGNSA. V was cut by 1 base and J by 0 bases, with 7 bases left in between. This CDR3 spans 15 amino acids. The CDR3, as DNA: TGTGCCAGCAGCTTAGTCGGGATTAGCAATCAGCCCCAGCATTTT. It is translated as CASSLVGISNQPQHF.

This clonotype was detected only a few times. V and J are TRBV2 and TRBJ2-7; 8 bases line up with TRBD1. The CDR3 consists of 13 residues. CDR1 and CDR2 from the germline V gene are SNHLY and FYNNEI. The V segment lost 7 bases and the J segment 3 bases; nucleotides outside the gene matches: 5. The DNA of the CDR3 is TGTGCCAGCACGGGACAGGAGGACTACGAGCAGTACTTC. Its translation is CASTGQEDYEQYF.

The table lists this clonotype with a few counts. The chain combines TRBV20-1 with TRBJ2-1, with TRBD2 matching 11 bases. The CDR3 runs 15 residues. Trimming removed 3 bases from V and 8 bases from J; junction bases left unmatched: 9. Germline CDR1 and CDR2: DFQATT and SNEGSKA (reference sequence). The CDR3 spells CSARSLAGVFYEQFF. CDR3 DNA sequence: TGCAGTGCTAGGTCACTAGCGGGAGTTTTCTATGAGCAGTTCTTC.

This clonotype was detected a few times. The V and J genes are TRBV29-1 and TRBJ1-4; no reliable D call. This CDR3 region has 11 residues. Per germline, CDR1 SQVTM and CDR2 ANQGSEA. Trimming shortened V by 7 bases and J by 8 bases, and 11 bases separated the two germline ends. CDR3 residues: CSGKEDEKLFF. CDR3 sequence (DNA): TGCAGCGGGAAGGAGGACGAAAAACTGTTTTTT.

The V gene is TRBV5-1, the J gene TRBJ2-2; D gene unclear. Looked up from germline, CDR1 is SGHRS and CDR2 is YFSETQ. The CDR3 length is 17 residues. V lost 0 bases to trimming and J lost 0 bases, with 12 bases between them. CDR3 in amino acids: CASSLAGRFANTGELFF. The CDR3, as DNA: TGCGCCAGCAGCTTGGCCGGTCGGTTCGCGAACACCGGGGAGCTGTTTTTT.

The genes are TRBV20-1 and TRBJ1-4; TRBD1 matches 8 bases. The length of the CDR3 is 13 residues. The V gene end was trimmed by 6 bases and the J gene end by 6 bases; junction bases not matched to a gene: 6. CDR1 and CDR2 (germline): DFQATT, SNEGSKA (reference sequence). CDR3 sequence: CSAADRVDEKLFF. The CDR3 DNA reads as TGCAGTGCCGCGGACAGGGTTGATGAAAAACTGTTTTTT.